This TCR beta chain originates from a study of blood T cell repertoires in COVID-19. The CDR3 is 14 residues long. Per germline, CDR1 MNHEY and CDR2 SVGAGI. V was clipped by 7 bases and J by 1 base, with 11 bases between them. Assay used: immunoSEQ multiplex PCR; TCRdb lists only in-frame clones, some missing. There are some 250,000 clones in the sample; about nine tenths occur only once, and 6.2% lies in the top ten. The TCR was taken from a man aged 60 to 69 with acute or convalescent COVID-19. The sequenced sample consisted of peripheral blood. The V gene is TRBV6-5, the J gene TRBJ1-5, with D tentatively TRBD1 (5 bases). The CDR3 coding sequence is TGTGCCAGCAACCCCGGACAAAGCAATCAGCCCCAGCATTTT. It specifies CASNPGQSNQPQHF.